The 29 T cell receptor beta chains reported below all come from one sample, sequenced in a study of cytomegalovirus exposure and HLA in healthy donors. Both 60 Vbeta primers and 13 Jbeta primers went into the PCR. Using immunoSEQ multiplex PCR, the repertoire was profiled, and TCRdb retains in-frame clones only, with some absent. Of 150,000 or so clones in the sample, around 73% were seen once. The specimen was PBMCs. All receptors derive from a female donor in good health and CMV-seronegative.

The CDR3 spells CAWSPTGTQYF. The CDR3 DNA reads as TGTGCCTGGAGTCCCACGGGGACCCAGTACTTC. The chain combines TRBV30 with TRBJ2-5; D is undetermined. V lost 2 bases to trimming and J lost 7 bases, with 8 bases between them. This CDR3 is built from 11 residues. Germline-derived CDR1 and CDR2 are GTSNPN and SVGIG (reference sequence).

The rearrangement links TRBV7-9 to TRBJ2-7; a weak D match, TRBD2 (6 bases). In germline, CDR1 is SEHNR, CDR2 FQNEAQ (reference sequence). The V end was cut by 6 bases, the J end by 3 bases, with 12 bases between. The CDR3 totals 13 residues. The CDR3 loop is CASRPHGGYEQYF. CDR3 coding DNA: TGTGCCAGCAGACCTCACGGGGGCTACGAGCAGTACTTC.

The chain has TRBV10-3 and TRBJ1-5; D gene unclear. The CDR3 contains 12 residues. The ends were cut back, 10 bases at V and 2 bases at J, with 9 bases in the middle. Germline V gene sequence: CDR1 ENHRY, CDR2 SYGVKD. Here the CDR3 reads CATRQGNQPQHF. As DNA, the CDR3 is TGTGCCACCCGGCAGGGCAATCAGCCCCAGCATTTT.

This chain links TRBV11-2 with TRBJ1-2, with unresolved D. Deletions cut 1 base from V and 2 bases from J, with 8 bases between. This CDR3 has 14 amino acids. The germline V gene encodes CDR1 SGHAT and CDR2 FQNNGV. The CDR3 coding sequence is TGTGCCAGCAGCTTAGCTCCGGGAAACTATGGCTACACCTTC. It encodes CASSLAPGNYGYTF.

The rearrangement links TRBV4-1 to TRBJ2-7; D is possibly TRBD1 (5 bases). Trimming took 4 bases from V and 6 from J, leaving 22 bases between them. CDR3 length: 16 amino acids. CDR1 and CDR2 from the germline V gene are MGHRA and YSYEKL. CDR3 sequence: CASSRIVAGREAEQYF. CDR3 nucleotide sequence: TGCGCCAGCAGCCGGATCGTGGCAGGCAGGGAAGCCGAGCAGTACTTC.

V is TRBV18 and J is TRBJ2-3; TRBD1 aligns across 7 bases. CDR3 length: 14 amino acids. Germline loops: CDR1 KGHSH, CDR2 LQKENI. V was clipped by 4 bases and J by 5 bases; unmatched bases: 6. The CDR3, as DNA: TGTGCCAGCTCACTTGACAGGGTGAAAGATACGCAGTATTTT. It is translated as CASSLDRVKDTQYF.

The V gene is TRBV4-3, the J gene TRBJ1-5; possible D gene TRBD1, 5 bases. Germline CDR1 and CDR2: LGHNA and YSLEER. The CDR3 covers 13 residues. V was clipped by 0 bases and J by 6 bases, with 6 bases between them. CDR3 residues: CASSQDGAQPQHF. DNA for the CDR3: TGCGCCAGCAGCCAAGATGGGGCTCAGCCCCAGCATTTT.

V gene TRBV4-1 combines with J gene TRBJ2-2; D unclear. The CDR3 totals 13 residues. The germline V gene encodes CDR1 MGHRA and CDR2 YSYEKL. The V end was cut by 2 bases, the J end by 6 bases, with 7 bases between. DNA of the CDR3: TGCGCCAGCAGCCAAATTCAGGCCGGGGAGCTGTTTTTT. This sequence encodes CASSQIQAGELFF.

The chain is built from TRBV18 and TRBJ1-1; 7 positions agree with TRBD1. J lost 3 bases, V lost 0 bases, and 4 bases had no gene match. CDR1 and CDR2 (germline): KGHSH, LQKENI. The CDR3 runs 15 residues. This chain's CDR3 is CASSPPSGGDTEAFF. CDR3 coding DNA: TGTGCCAGCTCACCACCGTCAGGGGGTGACACTGAAGCTTTCTTT.

The chain uses TRBV7-3 and TRBJ2-3, with 14 positions matching TRBD2. Germline V gene data show CDR1 as SGHTA and CDR2 as FQGTGA. Trimming took 6 bases from V and 0 from J; bases not matched to a gene: 8. The CDR3 covers 18 residues. As DNA, the CDR3 is TGTGCCAGCAGATCGGGACTAGCGGGAGCCCCTAGCACAGATACGCAGTATTTT. It specifies CASRSGLAGAPSTDTQYF.

This sequence joins TRBV4-3 and TRBJ2-2, with D maybe TRBD2 (6 bases). The CDR3 totals 13 residues. V lost 9 bases and J 0 bases, leaving 8 bases between the germline ends. Germline CDR1 is LGHNA and CDR2 is YSLEER. CDR3 region: CARLAANTGELFF. The CDR3 DNA reads TGCGCCAGACTAGCTGCGAACACCGGGGAGCTGTTTTTT.

This sequence joins TRBV19 and TRBJ1-2; a weak D match, TRBD1 (6 bases). Germline CDR1 LNHDA, CDR2 SQIVND (reference sequence). This CDR3 has 13 amino acids. Trimming pared 6 bases from V and 7 bases from J, leaving 15 bases between. DNA for the CDR3: TGTGCCAGTAGACCGACAGGAACGGTTGGCTACACCTTC. Protein sequence: CASRPTGTVGYTF.

The V and J genes are TRBV4-3 and TRBJ2-1, with 11 bases lining up with TRBD2. Looked up from germline, CDR1 is LGHNA and CDR2 is YSLEER. The V segment lost 3 bases and the J segment 10 bases; nucleotides outside the gene matches: 11. The CDR3 covers 16 residues. DNA of the CDR3: TGCGCCAGCAGCCACGGGCTAGCGGGAGGTCTAAGGGAGCAGTTCTTC. Amino acids: CASSHGLAGGLREQFF.

Turning to this clone: This sample includes further DNA sequences coding for the same CDR3. V usage is TRBV11-2 and J usage is TRBJ2-3, with 10 nucleotides matching TRBD2. The CDR3 runs to 15 residues. The germline V gene encodes CDR1 SGHAT and CDR2 FQNNGV. With 6 bases clipped from V and 4 bases from J, the junction kept 7 bases outside the gene matches. The DNA of the CDR3 is TGTGCCAGCAGTCCTCTAGCGGGAGTCCCAGATACGCAGTATTTT. Translation: CASSPLAGVPDTQYF. Using reference TRBV11-2 and TRBJ2-3 for the parts outside the CDR3, the full variable domain is EAGVAQSPRYKIIEKRQSVAFWCNPISGHATLYWYQQILGQGPKLLIQFQNNGVVDDSQLPKDRFSAERLKGVDSTLKIQPAKLEDSAVYLCASSPLAGVPDTQYFGPGTRLTVL.

The genes are TRBV4-1 and TRBJ1-3; a possible D gene is TRBD1 (5 bases). The germline V gene encodes CDR1 MGHRA and CDR2 YSYEKL. The CDR3 is 16 amino acids. The germline V and J ends were trimmed by 1 base and 0 bases, with 10 bases remaining between them. CDR3: CASSQAQGSSGNTIYF. CDR3 bases: TGCGCCAGCAGCCAAGCCCAGGGTAGCTCTGGAAACACCATATATTTT.

V gene TRBV4-3 combines with J gene TRBJ2-6; D not resolved. Germline values: CDR1 LGHNA, CDR2 YSLEER. Deletions cut 0 bases from V and 2 bases from J, with 8 bases between. The CDR3 spans 16 residues. The CDR3 DNA is TGCGCCAGCAGCCAAGATCTAATGACTGGGGCCAACGTCCTGACTTTC. Translating it yields CASSQDLMTGANVLTF.

J is TRBJ2-1 and V is TRBV11-2; 10 bases align to TRBD2. The CDR3 spans 16 residues. Per the germline V gene, CDR1 is SGHAT and CDR2 is FQNNGV. V dropped 1 base and J dropped 16; count of bases not matched to a gene: 16. The chain's CDR3 is CASSLAWTGSGRGTFF. Here the CDR3 DNA reads TGTGCCAGCAGCTTAGCTTGGACGGGCAGCGGGAGGGGCACCTTCTTC.

This clone was picked up one time. The chain uses TRBV2 and TRBJ2-1; 9 positions match TRBD2. From germline, CDR1 is SNHLY and CDR2 FYNNEI. V trimming: 6 bases; J trimming: 12 bases; junction bases outside the gene matches: 12. The CDR3 length is 14 residues. This CDR3 reads CASRAGTSYWVQFF. The CDR3 DNA is TGTGCCAGCAGAGCCGGGACTAGCTACTGGGTGCAGTTCTTC.

The chain carries TRBV6-1 and TRBJ2-5; maybe TRBD1 (5 bases). Germline V gene lookup returns CDR1 MNHNS and CDR2 SASEGT. Trimming removed 6 bases at V and 1 base at J, with 9 bases between. The CDR3 length is 13 residues. The chain's CDR3 is CASRRTSQETQYF. The DNA of the CDR3 is TGTGCCAGCAGAAGGACATCCCAAGAGACCCAGTACTTC.

The CDR3 sequence: CASSGSTGETQYF. In DNA, the CDR3 is TGTGCCAGCAGCGGAAGTACAGGGGAGACCCAGTACTTC. The rearrangement uses TRBV2 and TRBJ2-5; tentative D call: TRBD1 (6 bases). The CDR3 extends over 13 amino acids. The germline V and J ends were trimmed by 6 bases and 5 bases, with 13 bases remaining between them. Germline lookup yields CDR1 SNHLY and CDR2 FYNNEI. Using reference TRBV2 and TRBJ2-5 for the parts outside the CDR3, the full variable domain is EPEVTQTPSHQVTQMGQEVILRCVPISNHLYFYWYRQILGQKVEFLVSFYNNEISEKSEIFDDQFSVERPDGSNFTLKIRSTKLEDSAMYFCASSGSTGETQYFGPGTRLLVL.

The chain has TRBV5-5 and TRBJ2-2; 9 bases fit TRBD2. Trimming removed 5 bases from V and 4 bases from J; junction bases left unmatched: 6. The germline gives CDR1 SGHKS, CDR2 YYEKEE (reference sequence). This CDR3 comprises 15 residues. The CDR3: CASRSSGKGTGELFF. CDR3 nucleotides: TGTGCCAGCAGGTCTAGCGGGAAGGGCACCGGGGAGCTGTTTTTT.

This chain uses TRBV4-1 with TRBJ2-1, with D perhaps TRBD2 (6 bases). Germline CDR1 and CDR2: MGHRA and YSYEKL. Trimming stripped 0 bases from V and 12 bases from J, with 9 bases between. This CDR3 region has 12 residues. The CDR3 loop is CASSQEGGRQFF. The DNA of the CDR3 is TGCGCCAGCAGCCAAGAAGGAGGGAGGCAGTTCTTC.

This clone was observed a few times. This chain joins TRBV28 and TRBJ2-7; 12 nucleotides match TRBD1. Trimming cost V 5 bases and J 4 bases; bases outside gene matches: 9. There are 16 residues in the CDR3. The germline CDR1 and CDR2 sequences are MDHEN and SYDVKM. CDR3 sequence: CASSKRDRGRRYEQYF. The DNA for the CDR3 is TGTGCCAGCAGTAAAAGGGACAGGGGGCGTCGATACGAGCAGTACTTC.

CDR3 region: CASSSHLRLAGGNYNEQFF. The CDR3 DNA follows: TGTGCCAGCAGTTCGCACTTACGACTAGCGGGAGGGAACTACAATGAGCAGTTCTTC. The chain carries TRBV28 and TRBJ2-1; 14 bases fit TRBD2. Germline CDR1 MDHEN, CDR2 SYDVKM. CDR3 length: 19 amino acids. V shed 4 bases, J shed 3 bases, and the junction held 11 bases outside the gene matches. Based on the CDR3 plus reference TRBV28 and TRBJ2-1, the full variable domain is DVKVTQSSRYLVKRTGEKVFLECVQDMDHENMFWYRQDPGLGLRLIYFSYDVKMKEKGDIPEGYSVSREKKERFSLILESASTNQTSMYLCASSSHLRLAGGNYNEQFFGPGTRLTVL.

The J gene is TRBJ1-3, the V gene TRBV27; 7 bases line up with TRBD1. The junction had 10 bases not matched to a gene; V was cut back by 5 bases and J by 6 bases. CDR1 and CDR2 from the germline V gene are MNHEY and SMNVEV (reference sequence). CDR3 length: 15 amino acids. CDR3 loop: CASSHPRGFENTIYF. CDR3 coding DNA: TGTGCCAGCAGTCACCCCAGGGGGTTTGAAAACACCATATATTTT.

This clone came up once. The genes are TRBV7-6 and TRBJ2-2; no clear D gene. The CDR3 loop spans 15 amino acids. Trimming stripped 5 bases from V and 0 bases from J, with 10 bases between. The germline V gene has CDR1 SGHVS and CDR2 FNYEAQ. CDR3 in amino acids: CASSPRIANTGELFF. Written as DNA, the CDR3 is TGTGCCAGCAGCCCCAGGATCGCGAACACCGGGGAGCTGTTTTTT.

The chain links TRBV7-2 to TRBJ1-2; no reliable D call. The V gene's germline CDR1 is SGHTA and CDR2 FQGNSA. The V gene lost 6 bases and the J gene lost 5 bases, with 13 bases spanning the gap. The CDR3 sequence is 13 residues long. CDR3 amino acids: CASSPGSSYGYTF. In DNA form, the CDR3 reads TGTGCCAGCAGTCCCGGGTCCTCTTATGGCTACACCTTC.

This chain uses TRBV2 with TRBJ2-7; 12 nucleotides match TRBD2. Germline V gene lookup returns CDR1 SNHLY and CDR2 FYNNEI. This CDR3 is built from 16 residues. The V segment lost 5 bases and the J segment 6 bases; nucleotides outside the gene matches: 11. The CDR3 loop is CASSLRLAGEFGEQYF. CDR3 in DNA: TGTGCCAGCAGTTTGCGACTAGCGGGGGAGTTTGGCGAGCAGTACTTC.

J is TRBJ2-7 and V is TRBV10-3; TRBD2 agrees at 10 bases. Trimming removed 0 bases from V and 7 bases from J; junction bases left unmatched: 3. CDR1 is ENHRY, CDR2 SYGVKD, per germline. The CDR3 runs 14 residues. Here the CDR3 reads CAISESGLANEQYF. In DNA form, the CDR3 reads TGTGCCATCAGTGAGTCGGGACTAGCGAATGAGCAGTACTTC.